A selection of T cell receptor beta chains follows, all from one sample in a study of T cell responses to AZD1222 COVID-19 vaccine. Sequenced by immunoSEQ multiplex PCR; TCRdb stores in-frame clones only, minus some. The sample consists of approximately 120,000 clones, about 88% of them appearing once. Specimen: peripheral blood, collected 28 days after the second AZD1222 dose. These TCRs come from an adult who received the AZD1222 COVID-19 vaccine. Both conserved end residues are part of each CDR3. The order of the fields is V gene, clone size, D gene, J gene, CDR3 protein, CDR3 DNA. The D gene is left open where the match is weak. Size is stated for part of the rows, as once, few or many counts, or as a class when the clone is expanded.

TRBV2	.	.	TRBJ1-3	CASSEKWGLGNTIYF	TGTGCCAGCAGTGAAAAATGGGGGCTAGGAAACACCATATATTTT
TRBV3-1/TRBV3-2	once	.	TRBJ2-5	CASSQGVETQYF	TGTGCCAGCAGCCAAGGGGTGGAGACCCAGTACTTC
TRBV5-6	.	TRBD2	TRBJ2-1	CASRGLAEYNEQFF	TGTGCCAGCAGGGGACTAGCGGAATACAATGAGCAGTTCTTC
TRBV29-1	.	.	TRBJ1-5	CSVADGLNQPQHF	TGCAGCGTCGCCGACGGACTCAATCAGCCCCAGCATTTT
TRBV5-1	.	.	TRBJ2-3	CASTGTYTDTQYF	TGCGCCAGCACCGGGACCTACACAGATACGCAGTATTTT
TRBV7-2	once	.	TRBJ1-3	CASSLWISGNTIYF	TGTGCCAGCAGCTTATGGATCTCTGGAAACACCATATATTTT
TRBV12-3/TRBV12-4	.	.	TRBJ2-7	CASSLVRDEQYF	TGTGCCAGCAGTTTAGTTAGGGACGAGCAGTACTTC
TRBV5-1	.	.	TRBJ2-3	CASTPFEFTDTQYF	TGCGCCAGCACCCCATTTGAGTTCACAGATACGCAGTATTTT
TRBV5-4	.	.	TRBJ1-2	CASSLALDSIYGYTF	TGTGCCAGCAGCTTGGCCCTCGACAGCATCTATGGCTACACCTTC
TRBV27	once	TRBD2	TRBJ2-1	CASSLLAGGYNEQFF	TGTGCCAGCAGTTTATTAGCGGGAGGGTACAATGAGCAGTTCTTC
TRBV30	.	.	TRBJ1-1	CAWTSSDRNTEAFF	TGTGCCTGGACCTCGTCGGACAGGAACACTGAAGCTTTCTTT
TRBV2	.	.	TRBJ1-5	CASSGTGSQSQPQHF	TGTGCCAGCAGTGGGACCGGATCGCAAAGTCAGCCCCAGCATTTT
TRBV18	.	.	TRBJ1-2	CASSFEGGYGYTF	TGTGCCAGCTCCTTCGAAGGGGGCTATGGCTACACCTTC